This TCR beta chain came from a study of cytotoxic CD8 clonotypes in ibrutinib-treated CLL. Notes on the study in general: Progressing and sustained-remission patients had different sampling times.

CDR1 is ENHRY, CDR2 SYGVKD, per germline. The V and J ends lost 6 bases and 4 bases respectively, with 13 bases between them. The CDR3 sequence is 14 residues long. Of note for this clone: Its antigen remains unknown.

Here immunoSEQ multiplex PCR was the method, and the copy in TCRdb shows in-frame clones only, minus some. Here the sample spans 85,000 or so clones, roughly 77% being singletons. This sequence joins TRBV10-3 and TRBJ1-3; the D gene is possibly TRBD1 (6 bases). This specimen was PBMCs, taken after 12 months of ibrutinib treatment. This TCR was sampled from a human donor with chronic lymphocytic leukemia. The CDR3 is CAIRVDSPGNTIYF. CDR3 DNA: TGTGCCATCAGGGTGGACAGCCCAGGAAACACCATATATTTT.